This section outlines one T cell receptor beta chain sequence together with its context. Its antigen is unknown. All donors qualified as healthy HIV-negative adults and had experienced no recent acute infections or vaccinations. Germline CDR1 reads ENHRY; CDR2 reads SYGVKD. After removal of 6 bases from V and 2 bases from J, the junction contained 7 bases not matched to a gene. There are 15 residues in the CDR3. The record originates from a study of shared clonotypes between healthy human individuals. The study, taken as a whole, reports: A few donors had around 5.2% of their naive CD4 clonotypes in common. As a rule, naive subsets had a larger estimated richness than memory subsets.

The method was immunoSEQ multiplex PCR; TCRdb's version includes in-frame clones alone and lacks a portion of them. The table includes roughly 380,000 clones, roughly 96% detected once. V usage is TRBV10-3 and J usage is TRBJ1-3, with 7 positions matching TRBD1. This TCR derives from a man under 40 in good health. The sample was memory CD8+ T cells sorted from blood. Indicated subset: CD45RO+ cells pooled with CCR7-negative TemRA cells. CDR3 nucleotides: TGTGCCATCAGAGAGACAGGGCAGGCTGGAAACACCATATATTTT. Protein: CAIRETGQAGNTIYF.